Following are 23 T cell receptor beta chains from one sample sequenced in a study of blood T cells in healthy people across ages. A sample-barcoded 5' primer and a J-beta primer mix were used in a second PCR of roughly 6 to 11 cycles. TCRdb re-called the 5' RACE reads with MiXCR, one entry per CDR3 protein. This sample has about 1 million distinct CDR3 sequences, with 45% found just once. The sample comprised blood. The receptor set was obtained from a woman aged 55-69 years in good health.

This CDR3 is CASSSPVGSYEQYF. The CDR3 coding sequence is TGTGCCAGCAGTAGCCCCGTGGGGTCCTACGAGCAGTACTTC. This chain connects TRBV14 to TRBJ2-7; D not resolved. Trimming pared 6 bases from V and 1 base from J, leaving 13 bases between. The CDR3 sequence is 14 residues long. The germline CDR1 and CDR2 sequences are SGHDN and FVKESK.

This chain links TRBV20-1 with TRBJ1-1; TRBD1 agrees at 8 bases. The CDR3 is 15 residues long. V lost 1 base, J lost 4 bases, and 8 bases stayed unmatched. CDR1 is DFQATT and CDR2 is SNEGSKA in the germline V gene (reference sequence). The CDR3 sequence: CSARGAGGLGTEAFF. For the CDR3, the DNA is TGCAGTGCTAGAGGGGCAGGGGGCTTGGGCACTGAAGCTTTCTTT.

This clonotype was seen more than once but under ten times. This rearrangement joins TRBV20-1 to TRBJ2-3; 11 bases line up with TRBD2. The CDR3 spans 16 residues. Germline V gene lookup returns CDR1 DFQATT and CDR2 SNEGSKA (reference sequence). The V gene end was trimmed by 1 base and the J gene end by 5 bases; junction bases not matched to a gene: 8. In nucleotides, the CDR3 is TGCAGTGCTAGAGGGACCATAGCGGGAGGGGAAGATACGCAGTATTTT. Its translation is CSARGTIAGGEDTQYF.

This CDR3 reads CSAKTGGVTEQYF. CDR3 nucleotide sequence: TGCAGTGCCAAGACAGGGGGCGTAACCGAGCAGTACTTC. This rearrangement joins TRBV20-1 to TRBJ2-7, with 10 positions matching TRBD1. This CDR3 is 13 amino acids long. Germline V gene sequence: CDR1 DFQATT, CDR2 SNEGSKA (reference sequence). V gave up 6 bases and J gave up 6 bases; unmatched junction bases: 8.

The chain couples TRBV30 to TRBJ2-1; 8 bases line up with TRBD1. This CDR3 spans 17 amino acids. Per germline, CDR1 GTSNPN and CDR2 SVGIG (reference sequence). Unmatched junction bases numbered 13, after V lost 3 bases and J lost 3 bases. The DNA of the CDR3 is TGTGCCTGGAGATTGGGGGCGGGACAGGCGTACTACAATGAGCAGTTCTTC. Translated, it gives CAWRLGAGQAYYNEQFF.

Only a few counts were recorded for this clonotype. This chain links TRBV13 with TRBJ2-1; D is unresolved. The CDR3 covers 14 residues. Trimming took 4 bases from V and 9 from J, leaving 16 bases between them. CDR1 PRHDT and CDR2 FYEKMQ come from the germline V gene (reference sequence). The CDR3 sequence: CASSWRLPRFEQFF. The DNA of the CDR3 is TGTGCCAGCAGCTGGCGGTTGCCAAGGTTTGAGCAGTTCTTC.

This rearrangement joins TRBV27 to TRBJ2-1, with D possibly TRBD1 on 7 matching bases. This CDR3 has 14 residues. Per germline, CDR1 MNHEY and CDR2 SMNVEV (reference sequence). V was clipped by 3 bases and J by 6 bases, with 12 bases between them. The CDR3, as DNA: TGTGCCAGCAGTTTTGGAGGGACAGTCAATGAGCAGTTCTTC. This sequence encodes CASSFGGTVNEQFF.

In its sample, this clonotype was seen a few times. The chain links TRBV20-1 to TRBJ2-7; TRBD2 aligns across 7 bases. The CDR3 spans 13 residues. From germline, CDR1 is DFQATT and CDR2 SNEGSKA (reference sequence). The V segment lost 6 bases and the J segment 7 bases; nucleotides outside the gene matches: 12. The CDR3 here is CSAKGGLVREQYF. CDR3 sequence (DNA): TGCAGTGCAAAGGGAGGGCTGGTCCGGGAGCAGTACTTC.

The J gene is TRBJ2-3, the V gene TRBV18, with D possibly being TRBD2 (5 bases). The CDR3 length is 17 residues. Trimming pared 1 base from V and 2 bases from J, leaving 16 bases between. CDR1 is KGHSH and CDR2 is LQKENI in the germline V gene. The CDR3 DNA is TGTGCCAGCTCACCACTAGCGCCTGGGAGCCACACAGATACGCAGTATTTT. Translation gives CASSPLAPGSHTDTQYF. Filled out from reference TRBV18 and TRBJ2-3, the complete variable domain reads NAGVMQNPRHLVRRRGQEARLRCSPMKGHSHVYWYRQLPEEGLKFMVYLQKENIIDESGMPKERFSAEFPKEGPSILRIQQVVRGDSAAYFCASSPLAPGSHTDTQYFGPGTRLTVL.

The chain carries TRBV28 and TRBJ2-1; TRBD2 aligns across 8 bases. The CDR3 covers 12 residues. Trimming removed 8 bases from V and 9 bases from J; junction bases left unmatched: 6. Germline V gene sequence: CDR1 MDHEN, CDR2 SYDVKM. The CDR3 loop is CASVVAGGEQFF. The CDR3 coding sequence is TGTGCCAGCGTTGTGGCGGGAGGTGAGCAGTTCTTC.

The chain carries TRBV6-5 and TRBJ1-2, with 9 bases that match TRBD1. Germline V gives CDR1 MNHEY, CDR2 SVGAGI. This CDR3 has 15 residues. After removal of 4 bases from V and 7 bases from J, the junction contained 10 bases not matched to a gene. The CDR3 loop is CASSFSGTGPAGYTF. CDR3 nucleotide sequence: TGTGCCAGCAGTTTCTCCGGGACAGGGCCTGCTGGCTACACCTTC.

The chain recombines TRBV30 with TRBJ2-7, with D perhaps assigned TRBD1 or TRBD2 (5 bases each). The ends were cut back, 5 bases at V and 0 bases at J, with 11 bases in the middle. Germline lookup yields CDR1 GTSNPN and CDR2 SVGIG (reference sequence). This CDR3 spans 13 amino acids. CDR3 protein: CAWGGSSSYEQYF. Here the CDR3 DNA reads TGTGCCTGGGGGGGTTCGAGCTCCTACGAGCAGTACTTC.

This clonotype was seen many times. The rearrangement links TRBV5-1 to TRBJ1-2; D is unresolved. CDR3 length: 13 residues. Germline CDR1 SGHRS, CDR2 YFSETQ. V lost 0 bases, J lost 3 bases, and 6 bases lay in between. In nucleotides, the CDR3 is TGCGCCAGCAGCTTGGACAGCTACTATGGCTACACCTTC. Residues: CASSLDSYYGYTF.

Concerning this clonotype itself: Sequence at one end of the junction differs from germline and may be a read error. The chain has TRBV12-3 or TRBV12-4 and TRBJ2-7; D may be TRBD1 or TRBD2 (5 bases each). This CDR3 region has 15 residues. CDR3 DNA: TGTGCCAGCAGGTTAGCGCAGGGCAACTCCTACGAGCAGTACTTC. It specifies CASRLAQGNSYEQYF.

The chain uses TRBV5-1 and TRBJ2-6; TRBD1 agrees at 12 bases. This CDR3 has 18 amino acids. CDR1 is SGHRS and CDR2 is YFSETQ in the germline V gene. Trimming removed 4 bases from V and 0 bases from J; junction bases left unmatched: 5. CDR3 loop: CASSDRDRGLSGANVLTF. The CDR3 nucleotides read TGCGCCAGCAGCGACCGGGACAGGGGGCTCTCTGGGGCCAACGTCCTGACTTTC.

The J gene is TRBJ2-2, the V gene TRBV12-3 or TRBV12-4; tentatively, D is TRBD2 (5 bases). The V end lost 6 bases, the J end lost 2 bases, and 16 bases lay between the germline ends. This CDR3 contains 16 residues. CDR3 sequence (DNA): TGTGCCAGCAGCCCCCCTGGAGGCGAAAACACCGGGGAGCTGTTTTTT. This translates into CASSPPGGENTGELFF.

The V and J genes are TRBV14 and TRBJ1-1; possibly TRBD1 for D (5 bases). V was cut by 4 bases and J by 1 base, with 10 bases left in between. The CDR3 contains 14 residues. Germline V lookup: CDR1 SGHDN, CDR2 FVKESK. CDR3 sequence reads: CASSPGPRNTEAFF. The DNA of the CDR3 is TGTGCCAGCAGCCCGGGACCGCGGAACACTGAAGCTTTCTTT. The complete variable domain, with remaining parts taken from reference TRBV14 and TRBJ1-1, reads EAGVTQFPSHSVIEKGQTVTLRCDPISGHDNLYWYRRVMGKEIKFLLHFVKESKQDESGMPNNRFLAERTGGTYSTLKVQPAELEDSGVYFCASSPGPRNTEAFFGQGTRLTVV.

This chain joins TRBV7-2 and TRBJ2-5; D is possibly TRBD1 (6 bases). Trimming removed 5 bases from V and 5 bases from J, with 15 bases in between. The V gene's germline CDR1 is SGHTA and CDR2 FQGNSA. CDR3 size: 14 residues. Here the CDR3 reads CASSIDRTVETQYF. The DNA for the CDR3 is TGTGCCAGCAGCATCGACAGGACTGTGGAGACCCAGTACTTC.

This chain links TRBV5-6 with TRBJ2-4; unclear D gene. CDR1 and CDR2 (germline): SGHDT, YYEEEE. The V and J ends lost 5 bases and 9 bases respectively, with 15 bases between them. The CDR3 contains 13 residues. The CDR3 here is CASSSVGCGIQYF. The CDR3 region has the DNA TGTGCCAGCAGTTCGGTAGGGTGCGGCATTCAGTACTTC.

This clonotype was detected once. V is TRBV10-3 and J is TRBJ2-3, with 13 bases that match TRBD2. Per germline, CDR1 ENHRY and CDR2 SYGVKD. With V trimmed by 10 bases and J by 2 bases, 9 bases remained unmatched. The CDR3 has 16 amino acids. The CDR3, as DNA: TGTGCCAGTACCTTACTAGCGGGAGGGGACACAGATACGCAGTATTTT. Amino acids: CASTLLAGGDTDTQYF.

This clonotype turned up a few times. The CDR3 DNA reads as TGTGCCATCAGTGATAGCCGCCGACCTTACAATGAGCAGTTCTTC. It yields the protein CAISDSRRPYNEQFF. J is TRBJ2-1 and V is TRBV10-3; no reliable D call. This CDR3 contains 15 residues. Trimming stripped 3 bases from V and 4 bases from J, with 13 bases between. CDR1 and CDR2 from the germline V gene are ENHRY and SYGVKD.

The chain carries TRBV28 and TRBJ1-2, with D uncertain. Between the trimmed V and J ends, which lost 8 bases and 6 bases, there was a span of 16 bases. The germline gives CDR1 MDHEN, CDR2 SYDVKM. The CDR3 is 13 amino acids. The CDR3 spells CASARPLRDGYTF. The CDR3, as DNA: TGTGCCAGCGCTCGACCCCTCCGGGATGGCTACACCTTC.

The genes are TRBV6-4 and TRBJ2-2; a weak D match, TRBD2 (6 bases). Trimming shortened V by 6 bases and J by 0 bases, and 8 bases separated the two germline ends. Germline V CDR1 and CDR2: MRHNA, SNTAGT. The CDR3 has 14 amino acids. The CDR3 DNA sequence: TGTGCCAGCAGACTAGCAGCGAACACCGGGGAGCTGTTTTTT. This codes for CASRLAANTGELFF.